This note documents a single T cell receptor (beta chain) sequence. Libraries were prepared by immunoSEQ multiplex PCR; TCRdb keeps only in-frame clonotypes and omits some of them. The table lists about 18,000 clones, 85% to 90% of them singletons, with roughly 9.4% in the top ten. This sample was taken from a study of T cell changes during pregnancy in multiple sclerosis. This CDR3 has 14 amino acids. The germline V and J ends were trimmed by 2 bases and 0 bases, with 5 bases remaining between them. The germline CDR1 and CDR2 sequences are SGHRS and YFSETQ. The receptor comes from a female donor with multiple sclerosis, enrolled in a pregnancy study. The rearrangement links TRBV5-1 to TRBJ2-2; a possible D gene is TRBD1 (5 bases). The sequencing used CD8+ T cells from peripheral blood mononuclear cells, collected after pregnancy. CDR3 sequence (DNA): TGCGCCAGCAGCTTACAGGCGAACACCGGGGAGCTGTTTTTT. Protein product: CASSLQANTGELFF. Filled out from reference TRBV5-1 and TRBJ2-2, the complete variable domain reads KAGVTQTPRYLIKTRGQQVTLSCSPISGHRSVSWYQQTPGQGLQFLFEYFSETQRNKGNFPGRFSGRQFSNSRSEMNVSTLELGDSALYLCASSLQANTGELFFGEGSRLTVL.